The entry below describes one T cell receptor beta chain. Its target is not known. This sample is part of a study of regulatory T cells in long-lasting Graves disease. Findings of the study overall: Persistent patients shared more public clonotypes (under 3,000) than newly diagnosed patients (about 940). TCR diversity in persistent Graves' patients was below that of newly diagnosed ones.

iRepertoire HTBI primers and Arm-PCR of CDR3 regions built TCR beta libraries. TCRdb re-derived calls from the multiplex PCR reads in MiXCR, one entry per CDR3 protein. The sample lists about 660,000 distinct CDR3 sequences, 25% to 30% seen once, with 35% to 55% in the top ten. Stated time point: persistent/refractory GD, antithyroid drugs over 5 years with positive TRAb. Following extraction of RNA from PBMCs, that RNA was used to make the TCR library. Graves' disease diagnosis was established per American Thyroid Association guidelines. This sequence originates from a female donor with Graves disease. The source material was peripheral blood mononuclear cells (PBMCs), sampled when the disease was refractory, from a patient treated with antithyroid drugs.

CDR3 DNA: TGTGCCAGCAGTTACCTCGATCTCGTAAATTCACCCCTCCACTTT. It specifies CASSYLDLVNSPLHF. The rearrangement links TRBV6-5 to TRBJ1-6; no reliable D call. The V and J ends lost 2 bases and 7 bases respectively, with 12 bases between them. The CDR3 sequence is 15 residues long. Looked up from germline, CDR1 is MNHEY and CDR2 is SVGAGI.